Detailed here is one T cell receptor (beta chain). The antigen is unknown. This sample was included in a study of blood T cells in healthy people across ages. Study-wide points: TCR beta diversity per million T cells fell roughly linearly with age.

CDR3 length: 16 amino acids. V was shortened by 3 bases and J by 3 bases, with 16 bases between the two germline ends. The germline V gene has CDR1 MGHRA and CDR2 YSYEKL. A second about 6 to 11 cycle PCR used barcoded and J-beta primers. Every molecule of cDNA carried a tag from a template-switch adaptor with 12 random nucleotides. From each sample, at least 2.5 million paired-end reads containing CDR3 were obtained. TCRdb used MiXCR to reprocess the 5' RACE reads, holding one entry per CDR3 protein. The data contain more than 750,000 distinct CDR3 sequences, roughly 29% of them singletons. The data were also submitted as part of a second study, on T cells of mothers and their children. That investigation notes: Six children, together with their three healthy Caucasian mothers, made up the donors.

J is TRBJ2-3 and V is TRBV4-1, with a weak D call TRBD2 (7 bases). The source is a woman aged 35 to 49 in good health. Material: blood. CDR3 sequence: CASSQRGAGETDTQYF. The CDR3 DNA is TGCGCCAGCAGCCAGAGGGGGGCGGGGGAAACAGATACGCAGTATTTT.